This T cell receptor beta chain was sequenced in a study of blood T cell repertoires in COVID-19. As for the study in general: From T cells, B-cell-depleted T cells, or PBMCs came the material, which was cDNA or gDNA.

Clones were read by immunoSEQ multiplex PCR, and TCRdb kept only the in-frame ones, dropping some. The table lists some 170,000 clones, approximately 80% of them singletons. Individuals drawn from 24 US areas were about 18 to 90 years old. The clonotype was recovered from a man in his forties who had recovered from COVID-19. The specimen was PBMCs or T cells enriched from blood (not recorded which).

The CDR3 spells CASSSQGSGTEAFF. The CDR3 DNA is TGTGCCAGCAGTTCGCAGGGGTCCGGCACTGAAGCTTTCTTT. The chain employs TRBV27 and TRBJ1-1, with D perhaps matching TRBD1 (6 bases). This CDR3 is 14 amino acids long. The germline V gene encodes CDR1 MNHEY and CDR2 SMNVEV (reference sequence). The V end was cut by 4 bases, the J end by 4 bases, with 13 bases between.